The 8 T cell receptor beta chains given below trace back to one sample, sequenced in a study of Graves' ophthalmopathy and Graves' hyperthyroidism. The TCR beta CDR3 regions underwent amplification from RNA transcripts. Second-round multiplex PCR came after first-round RT-PCR with HTBI primers. Each CDR3 protein gets one entry after TCRdb re-called the multiplex PCR reads with MiXCR. The repertoire holds roughly 1.1 million distinct CDR3 sequences, 35% to 40% seen once, with around 10% in the top ten. The sequenced sample was peripheral blood or thyroid tissue (not recorded which). Receptors originate from an adult man with Graves' hyperthyroidism.

In its sample, this clonotype was seen many times. The gene calls are TRBV25-1 and TRBJ1-2; the D is unclear. V shed 3 bases and J shed 8 bases, with 16 bases lying between them. The CDR3 is 14 amino acids. Germline V gene sequence: CDR1 MGHDK, CDR2 SYGVNS. CDR3 residues: CASSDLLPGGGYTF. CDR3 bases: TGTGCCAGCAGTGACCTCCTGCCGGGTGGAGGCTACACCTTC.

In regard to this clonotype: Just one base apart from a much larger clone, this may be a read error. The CDR3 loop is CASRDKNCEQYF. CDR3 nucleotide sequence: TGTGCCAGCAGGGATAAAAACTGCGAGCAGTACTTC. The V call is TRBV12-3 or TRBV12-4, the J call TRBJ2-7, with D unclear. CDR3 size: 12 residues. Trimming left V 6 bases short and J 6 bases short, with 12 bases between.

This clonotype was detected many times. This chain connects TRBV20-1 to TRBJ1-2; D unresolved. V lost 3 bases and J 1 base, leaving 6 bases between the germline ends. The CDR3 is made up of 12 amino acids. CDR1 DFQATT and CDR2 SNEGSKA come from the germline V gene (reference sequence). In DNA form, the CDR3 reads TGCAGTGCTAGCGACGTTAACTATGGCTACACCTTC. It is translated as CSASDVNYGYTF.

This clonotype was counted a few times. This sequence joins TRBV12-3 or TRBV12-4 and TRBJ1-2; D may be TRBD1 (5 bases). This CDR3 contains 17 residues. V dropped 4 bases and J dropped 5 bases, with 23 bases sitting between them. This CDR3 is CASSSIRPDSSSYGYTF. CDR3 nucleotide sequence: TGTGCCAGCAGTTCCATCCGGCCAGACAGCAGTTCATATGGCTACACCTTC.

The table lists this clonotype with many counts. V and J are TRBV19 and TRBJ1-5; 7 bases agree with TRBD1. CDR1 is LNHDA, CDR2 SQIVND, per germline (reference sequence). There are 16 residues in the CDR3. V dropped 0 bases and J dropped 7; count of bases not matched to a gene: 9. CDR3 residues: CASSIEKDRWTQPQHF. CDR3 nucleotides: TGTGCCAGTAGTATAGAAAAGGACAGGTGGACGCAGCCCCAGCATTTT.

This chain links TRBV19 with TRBJ1-5; D is possibly TRBD1 (6 bases). The CDR3 contains 17 residues. Germline lookup yields CDR1 LNHDA and CDR2 SQIVND (reference sequence). Trimming cost V 4 bases and J 3 bases, with 19 bases left between them. CDR3 DNA sequence: TGTGCCAGTAGTACCCCAGGGGACGGGAAAGACAATCAGCCCCAGCATTTT. It translates to CASSTPGDGKDNQPQHF.

The sample holds one count of this clonotype. The junction does not match germline at one end; this may be a read error. The DNA for the CDR3 is TGTGCCAGCAGATTATCCGGGACAGGGAGCACCGGGGCCAACGTCCTGACTTTC. Encoded protein: CASRLSGTGSTGANVLTF. The chain is built from TRBV28 and TRBJ2-6, with 9 bases lining up with TRBD1. The CDR3 extends over 18 amino acids. Germline CDR1 is MDHEN and CDR2 is SYDVKM.

J is TRBJ2-3 and V is TRBV20-1; D may be TRBD2 (6 bases). V lost 5 bases, J lost 3 bases, and 12 bases lay in between. Germline V CDR1 and CDR2: DFQATT, SNEGSKA (reference sequence). This CDR3 contains 13 residues. The CDR3 DNA follows: TGCAGTGCTGTGATTAGCGGAACAGATACGCAGTATTTT. It translates to CSAVISGTDTQYF.